The 24 T cell receptor beta chains given below trace back to one sample, sequenced in a study of T-cell reconstitution after alpha-beta-depleted transplantation in children. Preparation of the TCRbeta library involved a method that used unique molecular identifiers. TCRdb re-analysed the PCR reads in MiXCR, keeping a single row per CDR3 protein. The sample contains approximately 110,000 distinct CDR3 sequences, under 30% of which appear only once. This specimen was PBMCs, mostly from graft donor cells, taken 180 days after TCRalphabeta/CD19-depleted stem cell transplant. The receptors come from a male patient between 2 and 15 years old who had a stem cell transplant for chronic granulomatous disease, so the T cells may come from the graft donor.

The sample holds one count of this clonotype. The chain combines TRBV12-3 or TRBV12-4 with TRBJ2-7; TRBD1 agrees at 7 bases. Trimming cost V 5 bases and J 6 bases; bases outside gene matches: 4. The CDR3 covers 12 residues. The CDR3 sequence: CASSDRVGEQYF. CDR3 DNA: TGTGCCAGCAGTGACAGGGTCGGCGAGCAGTACTTC.

The chain has TRBV5-1 and TRBJ1-3; no definite D call. Germline-derived CDR1 and CDR2 are SGHRS and YFSETQ. This CDR3 spans 15 amino acids. Trimming stripped 0 bases from V and 6 bases from J, with 13 bases between. In DNA form, the CDR3 reads TGCGCCAGCAGCTTGGTGGCGGGGAACGCAAACACCATATATTTT. This encodes CASSLVAGNANTIYF.

This clonotype was seen at least ten times. The chain is built from TRBV10-3 and TRBJ1-2; D ambiguous. The CDR3 is 11 amino acids. CDR1 is ENHRY, CDR2 SYGVKD, per germline. Trimming removed 6 bases at V and 5 bases at J, with 7 bases between. CDR3 sequence: CAIRRLYGYTF. DNA of the CDR3: TGTGCCATCAGACGGTTATATGGCTACACCTTC.

This clonotype was observed a few times. The J gene is TRBJ2-7, the V gene TRBV12-3 or TRBV12-4; 11 nucleotides agree with TRBD1. This CDR3 has 15 residues. The junction had 6 bases not matched to a gene; V was cut back by 6 bases and J by 2 bases. CDR3 sequence reads: CASSLGTGGTYEQYF. The CDR3 DNA follows: TGTGCCAGCAGCTTGGGGACAGGGGGAACCTACGAGCAGTACTTC.

The chain links TRBV7-9 to TRBJ2-7; 7 bases agree with TRBD2. The CDR3 extends over 14 amino acids. The ends lost 2 bases at V and 2 bases at J; junction bases unmatched: 3. Germline CDR1 SEHNR, CDR2 FQNEAQ (reference sequence). This CDR3 reads CASSLLAETYEQYF. The CDR3 coding sequence is TGTGCCAGCAGCTTACTAGCGGAGACCTACGAGCAGTACTTC.

The chain carries TRBV20-1 and TRBJ1-2, with 9 positions matching TRBD1. Per germline, CDR1 DFQATT and CDR2 SNEGSKA (reference sequence). V trimming: 6 bases; J trimming: 7 bases; junction bases outside the gene matches: 12. This CDR3 has 14 amino acids. CDR3 DNA sequence: TGCAGTGCGCCAGACAACAGGGGGCTAGGTGGCTACACCTTC. As protein: CSAPDNRGLGGYTF.

The chain employs TRBV12-3 or TRBV12-4 and TRBJ1-4; no definite D call. CDR3 length: 13 amino acids. V dropped 7 bases and J dropped 6 bases, with 12 bases sitting between them. This CDR3 is CASTQNRDEKLFF. DNA for the CDR3: TGTGCCAGCACCCAAAATAGGGATGAAAAACTGTTTTTT.

This clonotype has at least ten counts. V is TRBV1 and J is TRBJ2-3. TRBV1 is a recognized pseudogene. This CDR3 has 14 amino acids. The CDR3 nucleotides read TGCACCAGCAGCCAAGATAGGAAGACAGATACGCAGTATTTT. Translated: CTSSQDRKTDTQYF.

The chain joins TRBV11-2 to TRBJ2-5, with 7 bases fitting TRBD1. Germline CDR1 SGHAT, CDR2 FQNNGV. V was clipped by 5 bases and J by 2 bases; unmatched bases: 2. CDR3 size: 13 residues. DNA of the CDR3: TGTGCCAGCAGCAAGGGACAGCAAGAGACCCAGTACTTC. It specifies CASSKGQQETQYF.

This rearrangement joins TRBV12-3 or TRBV12-4 to TRBJ2-2; TRBD1 matches at 8 bases. This CDR3 contains 13 residues. J was trimmed by 13 bases and V by 5 bases; bases with no gene match: 9. The chain's CDR3 is CASSHDRGEGLFF. DNA for the CDR3: TGTGCCAGCAGTCACGACAGGGGCGAGGGGCTGTTTTTT.

This clonotype was seen more than once but under ten times. The chain joins TRBV5-1 to TRBJ2-3, with D perhaps matching TRBD2 (5 bases). The germline gives CDR1 SGHRS, CDR2 YFSETQ. V lost 0 bases to trimming and J lost 2 bases, with 10 bases between them. This CDR3 is 15 amino acids long. CDR3 nucleotide sequence: TGCGCCAGCAGCTTGGCGGGGAAAAACACAGATACGCAGTATTTT. Its translation is CASSLAGKNTDTQYF.

This clonotype was recorded a few times. The chain joins TRBV20-1 to TRBJ2-1; D is possibly TRBD2 (6 bases). The CDR3 is 12 amino acids. V shed 5 bases and J shed 7 bases, with 12 bases lying between them. The V gene's germline CDR1 is DFQATT and CDR2 SNEGSKA (reference sequence). CDR3 loop: CSAGRAGNEQFF. CDR3 nucleotides: TGCAGTGCTGGACGGGCGGGAAATGAGCAGTTCTTC.

The chain carries TRBV7-6 and TRBJ2-1; D is undetermined. CDR3 size: 9 residues. The ends were cut back, 1 base at V and 13 bases at J, with 2 bases in the middle. The germline gives CDR1 SGHVS, CDR2 FNYEAQ. CDR3 in amino acids: CASSLDQFF. In DNA form, the CDR3 reads TGTGCCAGCAGCTTAGATCAGTTCTTC. Full variable domain (outside the CDR3, taken from reference TRBV7-6 and TRBJ2-1): GAGVSQSPRYKVTKRGQDVALRCDPISGHVSLYWYRQALGQGPEFLTYFNYEAQQDKSGLPNDRFSAERPEGSISTLTIQRTEQRDSAMYRCASSLDQFFGPGTRLTVL.

The V and J genes are TRBV7-2 and TRBJ1-1, with D perhaps matching TRBD1 (5 bases). The CDR3 has 15 amino acids. Germline lookup yields CDR1 SGHTA and CDR2 FQGNSA. Trimming took off 5 bases at V and 0 bases at J, with 13 bases between the two ends. As DNA, the CDR3 is TGTGCCAGCAGCCCGGGACTGATTATGAACACTGAAGCTTTCTTT. Its protein is CASSPGLIMNTEAFF.

Worth noting for this clonotype: With a much larger clone just one base away, this may be a read error. This chain connects TRBV4-1 to TRBJ2-1; 12 bases are a match to TRBD2. J lost 0 bases, V lost 8 bases, and 20 bases had no gene match. CDR1 MGHRA and CDR2 YSYEKL come from the germline V gene. This CDR3 contains 21 residues. CDR3 amino acids: CASGLWPLGTSGLSSYNEQFF. The CDR3 DNA follows: TGCGCCAGCGGCTTGTGGCCTTTGGGGACTAGCGGGTTGAGCTCCTACAATGAGCAGTTCTTC.

This clonotype was detected ten times or more. The V gene is TRBV5-1, the J gene TRBJ2-1; D is ambiguous. CDR1 is SGHRS, CDR2 YFSETQ, per germline. V gave up 3 bases and J gave up 10 bases, with 14 bases separating them. The CDR3 is made up of 13 amino acids. CDR3 in amino acids: CASSSLQVIEQFF. CDR3 coding DNA: TGCGCCAGCAGCTCCCTACAAGTAATAGAGCAGTTCTTC.

This clonotype was recorded at least ten times. The J gene is TRBJ2-7, the V gene TRBV27; D is ambiguous. Between the trimmed V and J ends, which lost 3 bases and 3 bases, there was a span of 9 bases. The CDR3 extends over 13 amino acids. Per germline, CDR1 MNHEY and CDR2 SMNVEV (reference sequence). The CDR3 DNA is TGTGCCAGCAGTTTTAACGGCGACTACGAGCAGTACTTC. Translation: CASSFNGDYEQYF.

This clonotype was observed a few times. The V and J genes are TRBV27 and TRBJ2-5, with D possibly being TRBD1 (5 bases). Trimming took off 5 bases at V and 2 bases at J, with 15 bases between the two ends. Per germline, CDR1 MNHEY and CDR2 SMNVEV (reference sequence). The CDR3 extends over 15 amino acids. The CDR3 nucleotides read TGTGCCAGCAGTACCCGACAGTTCTTACAAGAGACCCAGTACTTC. Translated, it gives CASSTRQFLQETQYF.

V is TRBV5-5 and J is TRBJ2-2; 9 bases fit TRBD2. V shed 0 bases, J shed 2 bases, and the junction held 8 bases outside the gene matches. CDR3 size: 18 residues. Germline V gene sequence: CDR1 SGHKS, CDR2 YYEKEE (reference sequence). The CDR3 DNA reads TGTGCCAGCAGCTTGGGGTACAGCGGGAGGAGAAACACCGGGGAGCTGTTTTTT. This codes for CASSLGYSGRRNTGELFF.

This clonotype was detected many times. This chain joins TRBV20-1 and TRBJ2-7; 8 bases fit TRBD1. The V gene end was trimmed by 1 base and the J gene end by 2 bases; junction bases not matched to a gene: 7. The length of the CDR3 is 15 residues. In germline, CDR1 is DFQATT, CDR2 SNEGSKA (reference sequence). DNA of the CDR3: TGCAGTGCTAGAGTTATGGGACAGGCAACCTACGAGCAGTACTTC. It codes for CSARVMGQATYEQYF.

The chain links TRBV9 to TRBJ2-2, with 7 bases lining up with TRBD2. J was trimmed by 5 bases and V by 0 bases; bases with no gene match: 1. This CDR3 comprises 14 residues. The germline V gene has CDR1 SGDLS and CDR2 YYNGEE. CDR3 loop: CASSVASGTGELFF. The CDR3 region has the DNA TGTGCCAGCAGCGTAGCTAGCGGAACCGGGGAGCTGTTTTTT.

The sample holds many counts of this clonotype. J is TRBJ2-3 and V is TRBV20-1; possibly TRBD2 for D (5 bases). Trimming removed 4 bases from V and 4 bases from J, with 15 bases in between. This CDR3 region has 14 residues. In germline, CDR1 is DFQATT, CDR2 SNEGSKA (reference sequence). The CDR3 loop reads CSATTAFGADTQYF. CDR3 bases: TGCAGTGCTACCACTGCGTTCGGGGCAGATACGCAGTATTTT.

This clonotype showed up many times. The chain has TRBV9 and TRBJ1-6, with 7 nucleotides matching TRBD1. The CDR3 contains 17 residues. Trimming cost V 3 bases and J 7 bases; bases outside gene matches: 13. Germline lookup yields CDR1 SGDLS and CDR2 YYNGEE. The CDR3 here is CASSGGVKGAKNSPLHF. The CDR3 bases are TGTGCCAGCAGCGGAGGGGTTAAGGGGGCTAAAAATTCACCCCTCCACTTT.

J is TRBJ2-3 and V is TRBV20-1; no definite D call. The CDR3 spans 14 residues. Germline V lookup: CDR1 DFQATT, CDR2 SNEGSKA (reference sequence). Trimming took off 0 bases at V and 4 bases at J, with 11 bases between the two ends. CDR3 sequence (DNA): TGCAGTGCTAGAGATCTCCCGATGGCAGATACGCAGTATTTT. Translating gives CSARDLPMADTQYF.